One T cell receptor beta chain is described in this entry. Its antigen is not known. The CDR3 has 14 amino acids. Germline CDR1 SGHVS, CDR2 FQNEAQ. The germline V and J ends were trimmed by 0 bases and 0 bases, with 6 bases remaining between them. The assay was immunoSEQ multiplex PCR, and TCRdb's table has in-frame clones only and misses some. The data contain around 160,000 clones, 85% of them singletons. These data belong to a study of cytomegalovirus exposure and HLA in healthy donors. In the study overall: A later analysis reported the same platform for the 90 to 150 validation repertoires and the roughly 700 first-cohort repertoires. Study results and caveats: Across donors, most TCRs were seen rarely, yet some public ones were widespread. Reports indicated that the classifier achieved high specificity and sensitivity in diagnosing cytomegalovirus status. Among TCR beta chains, those listed as cytomegalovirus-associated numbered fewer than 200.

Sequencing input: PBMCs. The clonotype was recovered from a man aged 30 to 39 in good health and CMV-seropositive. The chain joins TRBV7-8 to TRBJ2-7; D might be TRBD2 (5 bases). The CDR3 DNA follows: TGTGCCAGCAGCTTAGCGGGGAGCTCCTACGAGCAGTACTTC. Its translation: CASSLAGSSYEQYF. Full variable domain (outside the CDR3, taken from reference TRBV7-8 and TRBJ2-7): GAGVSQSPRYKVAKRGQDVALRCDPISGHVSLFWYQQALGQGPEFLTYFQNEAQLDKSGLPSDRFFAERPEGSVSTLKIQRTQQEDSAVYLCASSLAGSSYEQYFGPGTRLTVT.